Below are 18 T cell receptor beta chains sequenced from a single sample in a study of shared clonotypes between healthy human individuals. Profiled with immunoSEQ multiplex PCR; TCRdb holds only in-frame clones, not every one. Here the sample spans over 2,000,000 clones, just under 95% being singletons. In the naive CD8 group, cells lacked CD45RO and were positively selected for CCR7, so terminally differentiated effector memory CD45RA+ cells were left out. Input material: naive CD8+ T cells from PBMCs. Receptors originate from a man younger than 35 in good health. Some clones in this sample may be carry-over from other donors' samples.

The chain employs TRBV5-1 and TRBJ2-7; 8 bases match TRBD2. Germline trimming cut 0 bases from V and 4 bases from J; bases unmatched to any gene: 9. Germline V gives CDR1 SGHRS, CDR2 YFSETQ. There are 16 residues in the CDR3. The CDR3 region has the DNA TGCGCCAGCAGCTTGGTAGCGGGACCCAAAGTGTACGAGCAGTACTTC. This codes for CASSLVAGPKVYEQYF.

The chain is built from TRBV4-1 and TRBJ2-2; 8 bases map to TRBD1. The junction had 4 bases not matched to a gene; V was cut back by 4 bases and J by 0 bases. Per the germline V gene, CDR1 is MGHRA and CDR2 is YSYEKL. The CDR3 is 16 residues long. The CDR3 here is CASSPQGASNTGELFF. The DNA of the CDR3 is TGCGCCAGCAGCCCCCAGGGGGCCTCGAACACCGGGGAGCTGTTTTTT.

The chain couples TRBV7-6 to TRBJ2-5; perhaps TRBD2 as D (6 bases). Trimming removed 5 bases at V and 1 base at J, with 20 bases between. Germline CDR1 SGHVS, CDR2 FNYEAQ. CDR3 length: 17 residues. CDR3 DNA sequence: TGTGCCAGCAGCCTCCGGCGGGCGGGGTCACTCCAAGAGACCCAGTACTTC. It encodes CASSLRRAGSLQETQYF. Combining the CDR3 with reference TRBV7-6 and TRBJ2-5 gives the whole variable domain GAGVSQSPRYKVTKRGQDVALRCDPISGHVSLYWYRQALGQGPEFLTYFNYEAQQDKSGLPNDRFSAERPEGSISTLTIQRTEQRDSAMYRCASSLRRAGSLQETQYFGPGTRLLVL.

V and J are TRBV23-1 and TRBJ1-1; D not resolved. TRBV23-1 is placed among ORFs of uncertain function. Trimming took 8 bases from V and 3 from J, leaving 13 bases between them. The CDR3 sequence is 13 residues long. CDR3 sequence reads: CASPTNVDTEAFF. For the CDR3, the DNA is TGCGCCAGCCCGACTAATGTGGACACTGAAGCTTTCTTT.

V gene TRBV11-2 combines with J gene TRBJ2-4, with D tentatively TRBD1 (5 bases). The V gene's germline CDR1 is SGHAT and CDR2 FQNNGV. CDR3 length equals 13 residues. The germline V and J ends were trimmed by 0 bases and 11 bases, with 11 bases remaining between them. CDR3 sequence reads: CASSLDNQGFQYF. CDR3 coding DNA: TGTGCCAGCAGCTTAGACAACCAGGGCTTTCAGTACTTC.

This clone was detected only a few times. The chain links TRBV28 to TRBJ1-2, with no clear D. The V and J ends lost 5 bases and 1 base respectively, with 11 bases between them. This CDR3 contains 14 residues. Germline CDR1 MDHEN, CDR2 SYDVKM. CDR3 bases: TGTGCCAGCAGTCCCTCTTTGGGTAACTATGGCTACACCTTC. It specifies CASSPSLGNYGYTF.

The chain couples TRBV9 to TRBJ1-1, with D possibly being TRBD1 (5 bases). Trimming removed 3 bases from V and 7 bases from J, with 19 bases in between. The CDR3 has 15 residues. Germline CDR1 SGDLS, CDR2 YYNGEE. The CDR3 region has the DNA TGTGCCAGCAGCGCCGACGGGACCCCCTCGGGTGAAGCTTTCTTT. Translation gives CASSADGTPSGEAFF.

The chain is built from TRBV6-5 and TRBJ2-2, with D unclear. The CDR3 length is 12 residues. With 6 bases removed from V and 6 bases from J, the gap between germline ends came to 8 bases. The germline V gene encodes CDR1 MNHEY and CDR2 SVGAGI. The CDR3 DNA follows: TGTGCCAGCAGGCCAGTGTCCGGGGAGCTGTTTTTT. This gives the protein CASRPVSGELFF.

This chain uses TRBV15 with TRBJ2-2; perhaps TRBD2 as D (5 bases). CDR1 LNHNV and CDR2 YYDKDF come from the germline V gene (reference sequence). This CDR3 region has 14 residues. V was shortened by 8 bases and J by 2 bases, with 12 bases between the two germline ends. In nucleotides, the CDR3 is TGTGCCACCCCTCGGGCGGGCAACACCGGGGAGCTGTTTTTT. Its protein product is CATPRAGNTGELFF.

V gene TRBV15 combines with J gene TRBJ1-2; possibly TRBD1 for D (6 bases). CDR3 length: 12 residues. Trimming shortened V by 4 bases and J by 7 bases, and 10 bases separated the two germline ends. Germline lookup yields CDR1 LNHNV and CDR2 YYDKDF (reference sequence). In DNA, the CDR3 is TGTGCCACCAGCACCGGAGGGGGTGGCTACACCTTC. Amino acids: CATSTGGGGYTF.

As regards this clone: In the same sample, other DNA sequences code for this CDR3. This sequence joins TRBV27 and TRBJ2-7; D unclear. The CDR3 totals 14 residues. Trimming cost V 0 bases and J 3 bases, with 9 bases left between them. Looked up from germline, CDR1 is MNHEY and CDR2 is SMNVEV (reference sequence). In DNA, the CDR3 is TGTGCCAGCAGTTTATCGGTGGGTGGCTACGAGCAGTACTTC. It yields the protein CASSLSVGGYEQYF.

The rearrangement uses TRBV4-1 and TRBJ1-2; 10 nucleotides align to TRBD1. V was pared by 1 base and J by 2 bases, with 7 bases of the junction left unmatched. CDR3 length equals 17 residues. The germline V gene encodes CDR1 MGHRA and CDR2 YSYEKL. CDR3 sequence (DNA): TGCGCCAGCAGCCAAGGGGACAGGGGACTTATAAACTATGGCTACACCTTC. Translated: CASSQGDRGLINYGYTF.

A note on this clone: This same CDR3 is encoded by further DNA sequences in the sample. CDR3 in amino acids: CASSLVGASYEQYF. As DNA, the CDR3 is TGCGCCAGCAGCTTGGTAGGGGCGTCCTACGAGCAGTACTTC. The chain employs TRBV5-1 and TRBJ2-7; TRBD1 is a possible D gene (5 bases). The germline gives CDR1 SGHRS, CDR2 YFSETQ. The CDR3 extends over 14 amino acids. Trimming took off 0 bases at V and 1 base at J, with 8 bases between the two ends.

The chain recombines TRBV9 with TRBJ2-7; D possibly matches TRBD1 or TRBD2 (5 bases each). From germline, CDR1 is SGDLS and CDR2 YYNGEE. The CDR3 consists of 14 residues. Trimming shortened V by 0 bases and J by 5 bases, and 12 bases separated the two germline ends. The DNA for the CDR3 is TGTGCCAGCAGCGTAGGGGACGGCCCCCACGAGCAGTACTTC. Its translation: CASSVGDGPHEQYF.

This chain links TRBV7-2 with TRBJ2-7; 9 positions match TRBD2. From germline, CDR1 is SGHTA and CDR2 FQGNSA. The CDR3 length is 15 residues. V gave up 4 bases and J gave up 4 bases; unmatched junction bases: 8. CDR3 residues: CASSWIAGAGYEQYF. DNA of the CDR3: TGTGCCAGCAGCTGGATAGCGGGAGCGGGGTACGAGCAGTACTTC.

The gene calls are TRBV19 and TRBJ2-7, with 7 bases fitting TRBD2. Looked up from germline, CDR1 is LNHDA and CDR2 is SQIVND (reference sequence). The CDR3 extends over 15 amino acids. Trimming at V came to 3 bases and at J to 4 bases, leaving 9 bases not matched to a gene. CDR3 in DNA: TGTGCCAGTAGTATTGGGGAGGGCTGGTCGTACGAGCAGTACTTC. Translated, it gives CASSIGEGWSYEQYF. Filled out from reference TRBV19 and TRBJ2-7, the complete variable domain reads DGGITQSPKYLFRKEGQNVTLSCEQNLNHDAMYWYRQDPGQGLRLIYYSQIVNDFQKGDIAEGYSVSREKKESFPLTVTSAQKNPTAFYLCASSIGEGWSYEQYFGPGTRLTVT.

The DNA of the CDR3 is TGCGCCAGCAGCCACCCGGGAGGGCTTCAGAACAATGAGCAGTTCTTC. Amino acid sequence: CASSHPGGLQNNEQFF. V usage is TRBV4-1 and J usage is TRBJ2-1; TRBD2 matches at 8 bases. CDR1 and CDR2 (germline): MGHRA, YSYEKL. The V segment lost 3 bases and the J segment 5 bases; nucleotides outside the gene matches: 9. This CDR3 is built from 16 residues.

The rearrangement uses TRBV6-5 and TRBJ2-1, with D possibly matching TRBD1 (5 bases). The CDR3 totals 14 residues. Germline V gene sequence: CDR1 MNHEY, CDR2 SVGAGI. V dropped 4 bases and J dropped 8 bases, with 15 bases sitting between them. CDR3: CASSSSDSIDEQFF. The CDR3, as DNA: TGTGCCAGCAGTTCCTCAGACAGTATCGATGAGCAGTTCTTC.